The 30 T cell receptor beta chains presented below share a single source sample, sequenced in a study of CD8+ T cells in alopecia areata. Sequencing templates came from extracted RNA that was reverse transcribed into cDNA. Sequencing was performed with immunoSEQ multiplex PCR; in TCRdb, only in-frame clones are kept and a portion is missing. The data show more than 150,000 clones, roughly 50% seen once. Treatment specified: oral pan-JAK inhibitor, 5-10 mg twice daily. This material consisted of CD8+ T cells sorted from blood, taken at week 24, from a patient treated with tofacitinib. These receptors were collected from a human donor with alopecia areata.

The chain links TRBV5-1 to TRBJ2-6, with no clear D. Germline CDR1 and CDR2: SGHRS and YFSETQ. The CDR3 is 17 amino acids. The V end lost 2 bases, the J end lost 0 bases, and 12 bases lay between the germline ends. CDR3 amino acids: CASSFFRADSGANVLTF. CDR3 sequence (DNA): TGCGCCAGCAGCTTTTTTCGTGCGGACTCTGGGGCCAACGTCCTGACTTTC.

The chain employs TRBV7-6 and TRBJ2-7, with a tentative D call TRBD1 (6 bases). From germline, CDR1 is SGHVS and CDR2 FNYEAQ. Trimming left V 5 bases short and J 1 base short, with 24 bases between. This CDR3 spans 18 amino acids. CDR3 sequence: CASSLIEQGFTSSYEQYF. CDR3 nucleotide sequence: TGTGCCAGCAGCCTCATAGAACAGGGTTTCACCTCATCCTACGAGCAGTACTTC.

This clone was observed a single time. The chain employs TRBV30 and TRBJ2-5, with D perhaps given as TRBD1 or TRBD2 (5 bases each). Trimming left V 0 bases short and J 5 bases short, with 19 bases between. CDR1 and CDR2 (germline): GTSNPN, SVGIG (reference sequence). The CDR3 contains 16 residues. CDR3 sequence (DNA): TGTGCCTGGAGTGTAACGGGGCTAGCCGGTCCGGAGACCCAGTACTTC. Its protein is CAWSVTGLAGPETQYF.

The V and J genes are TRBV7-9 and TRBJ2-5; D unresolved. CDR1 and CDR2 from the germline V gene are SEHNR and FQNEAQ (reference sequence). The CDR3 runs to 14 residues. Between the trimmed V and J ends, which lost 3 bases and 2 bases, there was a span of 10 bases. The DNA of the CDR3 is TGTGCCAGCAGCTTTACATTGGGGCAAGAGACCCAGTACTTC. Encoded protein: CASSFTLGQETQYF.

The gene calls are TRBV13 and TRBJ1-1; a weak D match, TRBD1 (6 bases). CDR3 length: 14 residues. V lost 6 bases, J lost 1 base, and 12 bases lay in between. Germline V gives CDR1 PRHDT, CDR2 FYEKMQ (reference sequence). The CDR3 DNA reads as TGTGCCAGCAGTCAGCAGGGGCGGAACACTGAAGCTTTCTTT. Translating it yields CASSQQGRNTEAFF.

The CDR3 reads CAWSEGGNEQYF. The CDR3 DNA sequence: TGTGCCTGGAGTGAAGGGGGGAACGAGCAGTACTTC. The V and J genes are TRBV30 and TRBJ2-7; D tentatively fits TRBD1 or TRBD2 (6 bases each). From germline, CDR1 is GTSNPN and CDR2 SVGIG (reference sequence). The V end lost 1 base, the J end lost 5 bases, and 9 bases lay between the germline ends. There are 12 residues in the CDR3.

CDR3 amino acids: CASSFGSGDYEQYF. For the CDR3, the DNA is TGTGCCAGCAGTTTTGGCAGCGGGGACTACGAGCAGTACTTC. This rearrangement joins TRBV27 to TRBJ2-7; TRBD2 matches 7 bases. Germline CDR1 reads MNHEY; CDR2 reads SMNVEV (reference sequence). The trim removed 3 bases at V and 3 bases at J, leaving 5 bases unmatched. This CDR3 comprises 14 residues.

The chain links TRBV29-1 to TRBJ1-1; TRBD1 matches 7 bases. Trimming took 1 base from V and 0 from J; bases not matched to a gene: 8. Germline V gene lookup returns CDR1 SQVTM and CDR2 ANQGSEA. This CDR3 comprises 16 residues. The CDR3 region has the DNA TGCAGCGTTGAAGGTGGAGGACAGGAACTGAACACTGAAGCTTTCTTT. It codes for CSVEGGGQELNTEAFF.

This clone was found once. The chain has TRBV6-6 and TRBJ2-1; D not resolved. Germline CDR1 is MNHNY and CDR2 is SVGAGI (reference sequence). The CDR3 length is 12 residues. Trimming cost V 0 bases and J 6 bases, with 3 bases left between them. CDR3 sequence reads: CASSYSSNEQFF. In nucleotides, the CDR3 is TGTGCCAGCAGTTACTCAAGCAATGAGCAGTTCTTC.

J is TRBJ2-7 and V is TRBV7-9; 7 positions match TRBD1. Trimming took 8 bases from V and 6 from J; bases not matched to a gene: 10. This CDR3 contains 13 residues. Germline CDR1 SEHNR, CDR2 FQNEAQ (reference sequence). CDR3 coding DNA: TGTGCCAGCCGACAGGGATGGGGTGGCGAGCAGTACTTC. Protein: CASRQGWGGEQYF.

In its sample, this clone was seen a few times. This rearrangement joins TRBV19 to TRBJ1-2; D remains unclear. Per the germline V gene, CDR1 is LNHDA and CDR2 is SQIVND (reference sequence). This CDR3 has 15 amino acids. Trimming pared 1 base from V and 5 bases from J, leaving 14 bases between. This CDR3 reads CASSIVRATAYGYTF. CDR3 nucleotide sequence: TGTGCCAGTAGTATAGTCAGAGCGACGGCTTATGGCTACACCTTC.

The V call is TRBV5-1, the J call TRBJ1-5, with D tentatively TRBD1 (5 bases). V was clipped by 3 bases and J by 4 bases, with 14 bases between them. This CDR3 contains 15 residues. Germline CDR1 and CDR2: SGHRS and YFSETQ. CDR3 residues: CASSYRGGENQPQHF. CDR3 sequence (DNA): TGCGCCAGCAGCTATCGGGGCGGAGAAAATCAGCCCCAGCATTTT.

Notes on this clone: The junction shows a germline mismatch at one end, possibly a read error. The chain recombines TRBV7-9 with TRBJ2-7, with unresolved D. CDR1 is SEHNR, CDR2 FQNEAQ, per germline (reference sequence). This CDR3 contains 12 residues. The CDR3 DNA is TGTGCCAGCAGTATAGGGTCCTCCGAGCAGTACTTC. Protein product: CASSIGSSEQYF.

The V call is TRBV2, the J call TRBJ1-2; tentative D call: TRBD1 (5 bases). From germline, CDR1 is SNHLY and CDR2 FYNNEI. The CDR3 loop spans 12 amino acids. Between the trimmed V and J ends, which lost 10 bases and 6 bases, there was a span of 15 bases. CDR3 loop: CATTGRADGYTF. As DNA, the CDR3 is TGTGCCACCACGGGCAGGGCCGATGGCTACACCTTC.

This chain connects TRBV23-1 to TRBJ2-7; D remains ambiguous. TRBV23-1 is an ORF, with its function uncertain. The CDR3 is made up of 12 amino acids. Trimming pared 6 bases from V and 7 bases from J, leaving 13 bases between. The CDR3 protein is CASSPSYVEQYF. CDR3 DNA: TGCGCCAGCAGCCCGTCCTACGTTGAGCAGTACTTC.

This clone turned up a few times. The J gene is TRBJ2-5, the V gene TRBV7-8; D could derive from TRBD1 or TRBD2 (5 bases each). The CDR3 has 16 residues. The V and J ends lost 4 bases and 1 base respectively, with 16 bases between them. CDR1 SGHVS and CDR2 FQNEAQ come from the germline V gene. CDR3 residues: CASSSSKEGFQETQYF. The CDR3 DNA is TGTGCCAGCAGCTCCTCGAAAGAGGGGTTCCAAGAGACCCAGTACTTC.

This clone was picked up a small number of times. The chain's CDR3 is CATRGPGDEQFF. CDR3 DNA sequence: TGTGCCACTCGGGGACCCGGCGATGAGCAGTTCTTC. This chain links TRBV10-3 with TRBJ2-1; either TRBD1 or TRBD2 may supply D (5 bases each). CDR3 length: 12 amino acids. Germline loops: CDR1 ENHRY, CDR2 SYGVKD. V lost 10 bases to trimming and J lost 8 bases, with 15 bases between them.

CDR3 amino acids: CASSGGAGAFF. The CDR3 DNA sequence: TGTGCCAGCAGCGGTGGGGCTGGAGCTTTCTTT. This chain joins TRBV9 and TRBJ1-1, with D possibly TRBD1 on 5 matching bases. Looked up from germline, CDR1 is SGDLS and CDR2 is YYNGEE. The CDR3 covers 11 residues. The V end was cut by 3 bases, the J end by 10 bases, with 10 bases between.

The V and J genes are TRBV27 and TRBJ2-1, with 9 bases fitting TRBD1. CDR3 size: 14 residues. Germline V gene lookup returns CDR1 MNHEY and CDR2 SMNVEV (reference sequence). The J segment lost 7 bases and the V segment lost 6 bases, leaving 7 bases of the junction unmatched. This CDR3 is CASRLGTGWNEQFF. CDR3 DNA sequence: TGTGCCAGCAGGCTCGGGACAGGGTGGAATGAGCAGTTCTTC.

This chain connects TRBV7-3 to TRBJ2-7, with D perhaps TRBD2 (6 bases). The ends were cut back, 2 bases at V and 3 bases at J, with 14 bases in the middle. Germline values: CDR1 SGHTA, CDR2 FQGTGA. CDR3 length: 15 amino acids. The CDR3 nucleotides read TGTGCCAGCAGCTTAGCGAGCGGGTCCTACTACGAGCAGTACTTC. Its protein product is CASSLASGSYYEQYF.

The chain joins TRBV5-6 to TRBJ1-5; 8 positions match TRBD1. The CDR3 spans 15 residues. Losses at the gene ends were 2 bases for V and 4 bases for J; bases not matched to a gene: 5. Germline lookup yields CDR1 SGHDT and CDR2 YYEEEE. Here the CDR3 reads CASSFGQGQNQPQHF. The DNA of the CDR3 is TGTGCCAGCAGCTTTGGACAGGGTCAAAATCAGCCCCAGCATTTT.

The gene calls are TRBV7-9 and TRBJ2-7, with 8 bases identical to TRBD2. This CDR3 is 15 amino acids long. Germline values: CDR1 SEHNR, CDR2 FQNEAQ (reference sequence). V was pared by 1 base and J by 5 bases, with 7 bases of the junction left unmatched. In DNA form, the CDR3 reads TGTGCCAGCAGCTTAGAGTCGGGGGGGCGCGACGAGCAGTACTTC. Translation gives CASSLESGGRDEQYF. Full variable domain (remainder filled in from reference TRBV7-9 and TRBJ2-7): DTGVSQNPRHKITKRGQNVTFRCDPISEHNRLYWYRQTLGQGPEFLTYFQNEAQLEKSRLLSDRFSAERPKGSFSTLEIQRTEQGDSAMYLCASSLESGGRDEQYFGPGTRLTVT.

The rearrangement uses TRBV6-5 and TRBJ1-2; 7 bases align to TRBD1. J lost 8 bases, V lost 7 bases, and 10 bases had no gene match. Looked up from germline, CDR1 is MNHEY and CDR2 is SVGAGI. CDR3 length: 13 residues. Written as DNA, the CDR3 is TGTGCCAGCAAGGTGGACAGGTTGGGGGGCTACACCTTC. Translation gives CASKVDRLGGYTF.

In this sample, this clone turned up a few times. The CDR3 loop reads CATSSLLGLEVQETQYF. The DNA for the CDR3 is TGTGCCACCAGCAGTCTCCTGGGACTAGAAGTCCAAGAGACCCAGTACTTC. The chain combines TRBV15 with TRBJ2-5, with TRBD2 matching 8 bases. With V trimmed by 3 bases and J by 1 base, 10 bases remained unmatched. This CDR3 is 17 amino acids long. Germline-derived CDR1 and CDR2 are LNHNV and YYDKDF (reference sequence).

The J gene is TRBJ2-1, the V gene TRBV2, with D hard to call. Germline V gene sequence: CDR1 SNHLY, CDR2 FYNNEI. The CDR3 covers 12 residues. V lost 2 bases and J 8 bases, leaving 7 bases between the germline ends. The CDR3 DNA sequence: TGTGCCAGCAGTGAATTTGGGGATGAGCAGTTCTTC. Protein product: CASSEFGDEQFF.

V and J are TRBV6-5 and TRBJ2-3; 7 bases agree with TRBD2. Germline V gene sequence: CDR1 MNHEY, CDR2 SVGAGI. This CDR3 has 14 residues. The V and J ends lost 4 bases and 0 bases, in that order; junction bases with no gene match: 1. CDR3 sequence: CASSSTSSTDTQYF. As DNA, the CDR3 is TGTGCCAGCAGTTCGACTAGCAGCACAGATACGCAGTATTTT.

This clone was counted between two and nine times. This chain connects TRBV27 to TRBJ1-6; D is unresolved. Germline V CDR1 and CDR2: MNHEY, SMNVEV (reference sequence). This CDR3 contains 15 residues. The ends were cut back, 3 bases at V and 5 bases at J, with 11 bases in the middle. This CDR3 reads CASSLRGVDNSPLHF. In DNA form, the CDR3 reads TGTGCCAGCAGTTTGCGGGGAGTTGATAATTCACCCCTCCACTTT.

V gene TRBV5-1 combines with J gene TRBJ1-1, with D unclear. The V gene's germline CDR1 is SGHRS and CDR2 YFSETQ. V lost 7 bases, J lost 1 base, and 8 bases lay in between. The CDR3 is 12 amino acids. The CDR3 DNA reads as TGCGCCAGCCGCCTGGAGAACACTGAAGCTTTCTTT. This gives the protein CASRLENTEAFF.

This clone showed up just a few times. This CDR3 is CASSNRGSTNQPQHF. Written as DNA, the CDR3 is TGTGCCAGCAGCAATAGGGGATCTACAAATCAGCCCCAGCATTTT. J is TRBJ1-5 and V is TRBV13; a possible D gene is TRBD1 (5 bases). CDR3 length: 15 residues. Per the germline V gene, CDR1 is PRHDT and CDR2 is FYEKMQ (reference sequence). Trimming removed 5 bases from V and 4 bases from J, with 15 bases in between.

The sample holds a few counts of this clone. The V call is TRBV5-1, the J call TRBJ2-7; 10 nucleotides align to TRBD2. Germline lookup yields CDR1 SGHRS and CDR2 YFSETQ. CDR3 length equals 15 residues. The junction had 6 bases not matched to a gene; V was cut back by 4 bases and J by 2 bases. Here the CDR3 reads CASSLSGGATYEQYF. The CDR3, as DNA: TGCGCCAGCAGCCTCAGCGGGGGGGCGACCTACGAGCAGTACTTC. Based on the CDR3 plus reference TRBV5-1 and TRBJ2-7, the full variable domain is KAGVTQTPRYLIKTRGQQVTLSCSPISGHRSVSWYQQTPGQGLQFLFEYFSETQRNKGNFPGRFSGRQFSNSRSEMNVSTLELGDSALYLCASSLSGGATYEQYFGPGTRLTVT.